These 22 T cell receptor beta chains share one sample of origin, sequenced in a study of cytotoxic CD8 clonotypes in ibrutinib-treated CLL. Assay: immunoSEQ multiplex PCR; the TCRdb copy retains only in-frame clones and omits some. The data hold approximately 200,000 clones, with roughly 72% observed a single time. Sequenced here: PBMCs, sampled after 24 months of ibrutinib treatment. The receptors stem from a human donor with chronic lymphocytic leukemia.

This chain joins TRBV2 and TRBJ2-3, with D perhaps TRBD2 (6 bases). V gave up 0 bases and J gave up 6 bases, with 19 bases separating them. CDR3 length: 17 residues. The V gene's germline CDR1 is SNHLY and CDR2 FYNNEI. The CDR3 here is CASSEASWEELGDTQYF. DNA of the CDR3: TGTGCCAGCAGTGAAGCGTCGTGGGAGGAGCTCGGCGATACGCAGTATTTT.

CDR3 residues: CASSPFTEAFF. Written as DNA, the CDR3 is TGTGCCAGCAGCCCTTTCACTGAAGCTTTCTTT. V is TRBV7-2 and J is TRBJ1-1; D not certain. V lost 5 bases and J 4 bases, leaving 5 bases between the germline ends. The length of the CDR3 is 11 residues. Germline-derived CDR1 and CDR2 are SGHTA and FQGNSA.

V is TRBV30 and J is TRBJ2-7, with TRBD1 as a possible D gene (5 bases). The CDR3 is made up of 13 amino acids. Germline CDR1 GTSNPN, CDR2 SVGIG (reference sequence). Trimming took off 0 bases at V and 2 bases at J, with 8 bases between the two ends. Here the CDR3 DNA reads TGTGCCTGGAGTGTACTACAGGCCTACGAGCAGTACTTC. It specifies CAWSVLQAYEQYF.

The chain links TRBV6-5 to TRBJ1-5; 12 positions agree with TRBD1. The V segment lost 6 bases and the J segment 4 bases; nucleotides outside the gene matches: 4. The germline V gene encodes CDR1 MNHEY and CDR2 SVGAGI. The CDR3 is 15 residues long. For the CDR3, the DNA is TGTGCCAGCAGCCAGGGACAGGGGGCAAATCAGCCCCAGCATTTT. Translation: CASSQGQGANQPQHF.

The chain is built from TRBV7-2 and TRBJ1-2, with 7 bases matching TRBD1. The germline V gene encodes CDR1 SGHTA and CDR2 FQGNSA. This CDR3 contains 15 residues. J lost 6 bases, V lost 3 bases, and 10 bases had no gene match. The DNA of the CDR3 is TGTGCCAGCAGCTTGCGGGACAGCGGCGGTCATGGCTACACCTTC. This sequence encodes CASSLRDSGGHGYTF.

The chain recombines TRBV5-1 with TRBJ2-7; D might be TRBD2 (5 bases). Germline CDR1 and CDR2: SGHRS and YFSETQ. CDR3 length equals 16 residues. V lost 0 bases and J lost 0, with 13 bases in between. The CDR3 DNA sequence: TGCGCCAGCAGCTTGGGAGGAACTCTAGCCTCCTACGAGCAGTACTTC. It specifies CASSLGGTLASYEQYF.

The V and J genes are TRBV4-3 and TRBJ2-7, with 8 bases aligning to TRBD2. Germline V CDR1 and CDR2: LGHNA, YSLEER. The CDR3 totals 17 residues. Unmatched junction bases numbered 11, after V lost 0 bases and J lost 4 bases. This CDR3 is CASSQDPGGPPYYEQYF. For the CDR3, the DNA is TGCGCCAGCAGCCAAGACCCGGGAGGGCCCCCCTATTACGAGCAGTACTTC.

CDR3 loop: CATSKPASGRALETQYF. The CDR3 region has the DNA TGTGCCACCAGCAAGCCGGCTAGCGGGAGGGCTTTGGAGACCCAGTACTTC. The rearrangement uses TRBV15 and TRBJ2-5; 12 positions agree with TRBD2. The V segment lost 4 bases and the J segment 5 bases; nucleotides outside the gene matches: 11. Germline CDR1 LNHNV, CDR2 YYDKDF (reference sequence). The CDR3 runs to 17 residues. Supplemented by reference TRBV15 and TRBJ2-5, the full variable domain reads DAMVIQNPRYQVTQFGKPVTLSCSQTLNHNVMYWYQQKSSQAPKLLFHYYDKDFNNEADTPDNFQSRRPNTSFCFLDIRSPGLGDTAMYLCATSKPASGRALETQYFGPGTRLLVL.

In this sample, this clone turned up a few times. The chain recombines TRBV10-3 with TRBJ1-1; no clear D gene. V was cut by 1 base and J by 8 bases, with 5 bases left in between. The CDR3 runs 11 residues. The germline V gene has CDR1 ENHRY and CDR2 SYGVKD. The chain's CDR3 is CAISEFNEAFF. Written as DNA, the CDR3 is TGTGCCATCAGTGAGTTTAACGAAGCTTTCTTT.

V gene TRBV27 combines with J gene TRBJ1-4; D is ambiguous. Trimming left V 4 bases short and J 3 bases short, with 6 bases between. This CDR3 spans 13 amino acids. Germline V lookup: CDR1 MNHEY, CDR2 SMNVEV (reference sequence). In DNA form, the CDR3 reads TGTGCCAGCAGTTCGGTGGCTAATGAAAAACTGTTTTTT. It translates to CASSSVANEKLFF.

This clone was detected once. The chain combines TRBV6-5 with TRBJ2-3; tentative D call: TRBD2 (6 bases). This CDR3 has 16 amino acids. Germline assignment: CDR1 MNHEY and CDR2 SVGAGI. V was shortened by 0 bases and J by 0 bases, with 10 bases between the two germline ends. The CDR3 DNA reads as TGTGCCAGCAGTTACTCGTGGAGGGCAAGCACAGATACGCAGTATTTT. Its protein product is CASSYSWRASTDTQYF.

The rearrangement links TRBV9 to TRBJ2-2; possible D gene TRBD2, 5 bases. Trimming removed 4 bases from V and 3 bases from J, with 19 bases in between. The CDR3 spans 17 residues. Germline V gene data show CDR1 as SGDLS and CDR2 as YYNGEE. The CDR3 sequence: CASSLGMVRRDTGELFF. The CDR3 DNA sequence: TGTGCCAGCAGCCTCGGAATGGTGAGGCGGGACACCGGGGAGCTGTTTTTT.

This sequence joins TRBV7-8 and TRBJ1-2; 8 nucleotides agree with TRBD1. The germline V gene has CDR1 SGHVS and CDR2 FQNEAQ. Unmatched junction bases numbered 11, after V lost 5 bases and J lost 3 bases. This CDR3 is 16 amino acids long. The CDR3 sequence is CASSPNTGGAHYGYTF. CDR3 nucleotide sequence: TGTGCCAGCAGCCCGAACACAGGGGGGGCTCACTATGGCTACACCTTC. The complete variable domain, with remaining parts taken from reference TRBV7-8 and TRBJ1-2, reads GAGVSQSPRYKVAKRGQDVALRCDPISGHVSLFWYQQALGQGPEFLTYFQNEAQLDKSGLPSDRFFAERPEGSVSTLKIQRTQQEDSAVYLCASSPNTGGAHYGYTFGSGTRLTVV.

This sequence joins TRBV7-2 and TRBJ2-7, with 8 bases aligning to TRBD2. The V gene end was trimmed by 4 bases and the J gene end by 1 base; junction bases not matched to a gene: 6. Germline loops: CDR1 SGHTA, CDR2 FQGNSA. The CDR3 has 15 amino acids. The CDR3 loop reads CASSSGGSLSYEQYF. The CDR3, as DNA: TGTGCCAGCAGCTCGGGGGGGAGTCTGTCCTACGAGCAGTACTTC. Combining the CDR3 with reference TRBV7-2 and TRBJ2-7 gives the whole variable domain GAGVSQSPSNKVTEKGKDVELRCDPISGHTALYWYRQSLGQGLEFLIYFQGNSAPDKSGLPSDRFSAERTGGSVSTLTIQRTQQEDSAVYLCASSSGGSLSYEQYFGPGTRLTVT.

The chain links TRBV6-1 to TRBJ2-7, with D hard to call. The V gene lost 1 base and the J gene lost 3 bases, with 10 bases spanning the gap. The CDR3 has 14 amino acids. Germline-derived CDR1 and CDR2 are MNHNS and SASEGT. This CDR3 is CASSEGPYLYEQYF. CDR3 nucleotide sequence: TGTGCCAGCAGTGAAGGACCTTACCTCTACGAGCAGTACTTC.

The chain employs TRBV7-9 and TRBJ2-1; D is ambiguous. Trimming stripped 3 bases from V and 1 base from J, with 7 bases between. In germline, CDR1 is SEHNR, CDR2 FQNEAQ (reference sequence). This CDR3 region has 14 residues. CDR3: CASSFSGSYNEQFF. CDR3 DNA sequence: TGTGCCAGCAGCTTTAGTGGGTCCTACAATGAGCAGTTCTTC.

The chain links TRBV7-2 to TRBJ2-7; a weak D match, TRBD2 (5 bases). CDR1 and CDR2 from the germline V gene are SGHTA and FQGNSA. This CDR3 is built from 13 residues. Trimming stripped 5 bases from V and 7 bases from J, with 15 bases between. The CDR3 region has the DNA TGTGCCAGCAGCCCTACTTCGGGGAAGGAGCAGTACTTC. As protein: CASSPTSGKEQYF.

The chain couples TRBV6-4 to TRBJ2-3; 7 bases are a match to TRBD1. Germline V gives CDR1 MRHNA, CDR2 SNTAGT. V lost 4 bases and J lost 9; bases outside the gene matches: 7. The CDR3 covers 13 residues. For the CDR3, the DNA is TGTGCCAGCAGTGGCACAGGGGAAAGCACGCAGTATTTT. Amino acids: CASSGTGESTQYF.

CDR3 residues: CASSLNPRNGYTF. CDR3 DNA sequence: TGTGCCAGCAGTTTGAACCCTAGAAATGGCTACACCTTC. The chain links TRBV28 to TRBJ1-2, with D unclear. CDR1 is MDHEN, CDR2 SYDVKM, per germline. Trimming pared 3 bases from V and 6 bases from J, leaving 11 bases between. The CDR3 has 13 amino acids.

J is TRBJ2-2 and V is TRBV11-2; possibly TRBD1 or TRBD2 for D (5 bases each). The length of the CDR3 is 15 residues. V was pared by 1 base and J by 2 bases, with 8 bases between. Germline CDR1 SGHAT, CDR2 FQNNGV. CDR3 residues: CASSLAGTNTGELFF. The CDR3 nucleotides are TGTGCCAGCAGCTTAGCGGGGACCAACACCGGGGAGCTGTTTTTT.

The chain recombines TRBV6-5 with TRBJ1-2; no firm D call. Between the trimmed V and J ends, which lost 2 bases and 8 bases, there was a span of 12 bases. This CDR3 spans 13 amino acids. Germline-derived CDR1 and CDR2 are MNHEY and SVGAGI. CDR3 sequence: CASSYGTLGGYTF. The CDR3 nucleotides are TGTGCCAGCAGTTACGGCACATTGGGGGGCTACACCTTC.

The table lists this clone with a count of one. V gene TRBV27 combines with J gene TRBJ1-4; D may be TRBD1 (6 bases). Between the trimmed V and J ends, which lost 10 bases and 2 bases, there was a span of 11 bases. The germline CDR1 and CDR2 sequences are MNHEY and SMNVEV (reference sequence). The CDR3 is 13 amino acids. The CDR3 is CATKDRTNEKLFF. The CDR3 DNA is TGTGCCACCAAAGACAGGACTAATGAAAAACTGTTTTTT.